Listed below are T cell receptor beta chains from one sample, sequenced in a study of OX40 agonist ivuxolimab in advanced cancers. Produced via immunoSEQ multiplex PCR; TCRdb's table is partial and in-frame only. In the table there are about 40,000 clones, approximately 89% of which are singletons. Sequenced material: CD4+ or CD8+ T cells sorted from blood, taken in a trial of the OX40 agonist ivuxolimab. These TCRs come from an adult with an advanced solid tumor such as melanoma, head and neck, liver or kidney cancer. Both conserved end residues are part of each CDR3. Each record gives: J gene, D gene, V gene, clone size, CDR3 DNA, CDR3 protein. The D gene is left open where the match is weak. A clone size is listed for some rows: how often the clone was seen (once, few, many), or a class if it is expanded.

>TRBJ1-2|-|TRBV5-4|-
TGTGCCAGCAGCTCCCCAGGGAGCCAGGGATTAAGGGGCTACACCTTC
CASSSPGSQGLRGYTF
>TRBJ2-1|-|TRBV9|-
TGTGCCAGCAGCGTAGCAGTACACAATGAGCAGTTCTTC
CASSVAVHNEQFF
>TRBJ2-7|-|TRBV9|-
TGTGCCAGCAGCGTAGCTGAGCATGGTTACGAGCAGTACTTC
CASSVAEHGYEQYF
>TRBJ1-2|-|TRBV5-5|-
TGTGCCAGCAGCTTGTGGGACGGGTATAATGGAGGCTACACCTTC
CASSLWDGYNGGYTF
>TRBJ2-1|-|TRBV19|-
TGTGCCAGTAGTCCTAGCGATAGCTCCTACAATGAGCAGTTCTTC
CASSPSDSSYNEQFF
>TRBJ2-1|-|TRBV4-1|-
TGCGCCAGCAGCCCCTGGGTCGGGTCTTACAATGAGCAGTTCTTC
CASSPWVGSYNEQFF
>TRBJ1-5|TRBD1|TRBV4-1|-
TGCGCCAGCAGCCTAGAGAACAGGGGGGGTCAGCCCCAGCATTTT
CASSLENRGGQPQHF
>TRBJ2-1|-|TRBV7-8|-
TGTGCCAGCAGCTTAGACTGGGGTGAGCAGTTCTTC
CASSLDWGEQFF
>TRBJ2-7|-|TRBV5-1|-
TGCGCCAGCAGCTTGGTTAGTAGTGGTAACGAGCAGTACTTC
CASSLVSSGNEQYF
>TRBJ1-2|TRBD1|TRBV4-1|once
TGCGCCAGCAGCCAAGTGAATATGCTACCGGACAGGGAGAACTATGGCTACACCTTC
CASSQVNMLPDRENYGYTF
>TRBJ2-7|TRBD2|TRBV7-3|-
TGTGCCAGCAGCTTAATGGCGGGAGGGCCATACGAGCAGTACTTC
CASSLMAGGPYEQYF
>TRBJ2-1|-|TRBV6-1|-
TGTGCCAGCATCCAGGGAATCAATGAGCAGTTCTTC
CASIQGINEQFF
>TRBJ2-7|-|TRBV10-3|-
TGTGCCATCAGGGGGGAGCTCTCCTACGAGCAGTACTTC
CAIRGELSYEQYF
>TRBJ2-5|-|TRBV28|-
TGTGCCAGCAGTTTGGAGACCCAGTACTTC
CASSLETQYF